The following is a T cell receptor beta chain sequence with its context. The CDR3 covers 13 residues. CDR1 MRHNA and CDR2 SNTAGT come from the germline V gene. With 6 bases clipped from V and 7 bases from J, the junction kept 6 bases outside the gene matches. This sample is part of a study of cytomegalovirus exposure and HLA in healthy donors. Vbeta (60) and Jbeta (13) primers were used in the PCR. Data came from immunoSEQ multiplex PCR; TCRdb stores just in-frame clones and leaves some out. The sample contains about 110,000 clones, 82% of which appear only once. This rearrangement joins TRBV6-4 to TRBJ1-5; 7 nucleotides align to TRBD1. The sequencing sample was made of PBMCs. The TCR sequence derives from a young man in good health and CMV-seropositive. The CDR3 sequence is CASSAGQSQPQHF. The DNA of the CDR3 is TGTGCCAGCAGCGCGGGACAGAGCCAGCCCCAGCATTTT.